Sequencing of this T cell receptor beta chain was carried out in a study of shared clonotypes between healthy human individuals. Regarding the study as a whole: Non-shared clonotypes had lower generation probabilities than clonotypes shared by all four sorted-subset donors. Naive CD4 clonotype sharing across several donors was about 5%. Sorted-subset sequencing was shown by rarefaction to be incomplete despite large depth.

The study drew its donors from healthy HIV-negative adults without recent acute infections or vaccinations. With regard to this clone: What it binds is not known.

V lost 6 bases and J lost 4; bases outside the gene matches: 7. Germline CDR1 LNHDA, CDR2 SQIVND (reference sequence). CDR3 length: 16 amino acids. Clones were read by immunoSEQ multiplex PCR, and TCRdb kept only the in-frame ones, dropping some. The data hold hundreds of thousands of clones, with approximately 79% observed a single time. The chain joins TRBV19 to TRBJ2-2, with 11 bases fitting TRBD1. The TCR originated in a young woman in good health. The sequencing input was memory CD4+ T cells sorted from blood. The subset denotes: CD45RA-negative fraction. The CDR3 region has the DNA TGTGCCAGTAGCCCCTGGACAGGGGGCGGCACCGGGGAGCTGTTTTTT. It encodes CASSPWTGGGTGELFF. The variable domain in full, with the rest retrieved from reference TRBV19 and TRBJ2-2, is DGGITQSPKYLFRKEGQNVTLSCEQNLNHDAMYWYRQDPGQGLRLIYYSQIVNDFQKGDIAEGYSVSREKKESFPLTVTSAQKNPTAFYLCASSPWTGGGTGELFFGEGSRLTVL.